These T cell receptor beta chains were read from a single sample in a study of T cell repertoires in cytomegalovirus infection. MiXCR, applied by TCRdb to the reads, yields one record per CDR3 protein. The data hold about 51,000 distinct CDR3 sequences, with about a fifth observed a single time. No antigen is known for these receptors. This specimen consisted of CD8+ T cells from cultured PBMCs, obtained from culture after CMV antigen stimulation. The receptor set was obtained from a human donor in good health (CMV status not recorded). Some clones in this sample may be carry-over from other donors' samples. The CDR3 runs from the conserved cysteine through the conserved F or W. The D gene is left open where the match is weak. Rows may omit the clone size; those that give it use once, few, many or a size class.

NA,TRBJ1-2,NA,TRBV7-6,CASSPDRTNYGYTF,TGTGCCAGCAGCCCAGACAGAACTAACTATGGCTACACCTTC
NA,TRBJ1-1,NA,TRBV7-6,CASSVGREGTEAFF,TGTGCCAGCAGCGTGGGCAGGGAAGGCACTGAAGCTTTCTTT
few,TRBJ2-3,NA,TRBV4-2,CASSQDVRGTDTQYF,TGTGCCAGCAGCCAAGATGTCCGGGGGACAGATACGCAGTATTTT
NA,TRBJ2-7,TRBD1,TRBV5-1,CASSLLTGGYEQYF,TGCGCCAGCAGCTTATTGACAGGGGGCTACGAGCAGTACTTC
NA,TRBJ1-4,NA,TRBV6-5,CASSYSIRSATNEKLFF,TGTGCCAGCAGTTACTCGATCAGGTCCGCAACTAATGAAAAACTGTTTTTT
many,TRBJ2-7,TRBD2,TRBV12-3/TRBV12-4,CASRQAGGGNEQYF,TGTGCCAGCCGACAAGCGGGAGGAGGGAACGAGCAGTACTTC
NA,TRBJ2-3,NA,TRBV6-5,CASISSDRTDTQYF,TGTGCCAGCATCTCTAGCGATCGCACAGATACGCAGTATTTT
NA,TRBJ1-5,NA,TRBV27,CASSLEFRMNSNQPQHF,TGTGCCAGCAGTTTAGAATTTCGGATGAATAGCAATCAGCCCCAGCATTTT
few,TRBJ2-7,TRBD1,TRBV6-6,CASTGGMKEQYF,TGTGCCAGTACAGGGGGCATGAAGGAGCAGTACTTC
many,TRBJ2-1,NA,TRBV6-4,CASSDSDSGSYNEQFF,TGTGCCAGCAGTGACTCAGATAGCGGATCATACAATGAGCAGTTCTTC
few,TRBJ2-1,NA,TRBV7-9,CASSLGVQVQGNEQFF,TGTGCCAGCAGCTTAGGTGTTCAGGTCCAGGGGAATGAGCAGTTCTTC
few,TRBJ1-1,NA,TRBV6-6,CASSPPYREAFF,TGTGCCAGCAGCCCACCGTACCGTGAAGCTTTCTTT
few,TRBJ2-7,NA,TRBV12-3/TRBV12-4,CASSPDREGEQYF,TGTGCCAGCAGTCCGGACAGGGAGGGCGAGCAGTACTTC
few,TRBJ2-7,NA,TRBV7-8,CASSLEWRLSYEQYF,TGTGCCAGCAGCTTAGAGTGGAGGCTCTCCTACGAGCAGTACTTC
NA,TRBJ2-2,TRBD1,TRBV15,CATSGTEYDTGELFF,TGTGCCACCAGCGGGACAGAGTATGACACCGGGGAGCTGTTTTTT
NA,TRBJ2-1,TRBD2,TRBV28,CASSVGLAGVEHNEQFF,TGTGCCAGCAGTGTGGGACTAGCGGGAGTTGAGCACAATGAGCAGTTCTTC
NA,TRBJ1-1,NA,TRBV6-5,CATQMGRLTEAFF,TGTGCCACCCAGATGGGACGTCTCACTGAAGCTTTCTTT
few,TRBJ1-2,TRBD1,TRBV12-3/TRBV12-4,CASSFGSGGDYGYTF,TGTGCCAGCAGTTTTGGGTCAGGGGGGGACTATGGCTACACCTTC
few,TRBJ2-5,NA,TRBV7-8,CASSLARRVQETQYF,TGTGCCAGCAGCTTAGCGCGCCGGGTTCAAGAGACCCAGTACTTC
NA,TRBJ2-7,NA,TRBV6-1,CASRGYEQYF,TGTGCCAGCAGAGGATACGAGCAGTACTTC
few,TRBJ2-5,TRBD1,TRBV9,CASSTPGTGGVLSETQYF,TGTGCCAGCAGCACACCCGGGACAGGGGGCGTTCTGTCGGAGACCCAGTACTTC
few,TRBJ2-7,TRBD2,TRBV20-1,CSVRGGSHEQYF,TGCAGTGTCCGGGGGGGATCCCACGAGCAGTACTTC
few,TRBJ1-1,NA,TRBV12-3/TRBV12-4,CASSLGGSMKAFF,TGTGCCAGCAGTTTGGGGGGGTCCATGAAAGCTTTCTTT
NA,TRBJ2-7,NA,TRBV5-4,CASSQDPRGFDEQYF,TGTGCCAGCAGCCAGGACCCCAGGGGATTCGACGAGCAGTACTTC
NA,TRBJ2-4,NA,TRBV7-3,CASSLGGAKNIQYF,TGTGCCAGCAGTCTAGGGGGGGCCAAAAACATTCAGTACTTC
NA,TRBJ1-4,TRBD1,TRBV27,CASSSYLTGANEKLFF,TGTGCCAGCAGTTCCTATTTAACAGGGGCTAATGAAAAACTGTTTTTT
few,TRBJ1-1,NA,TRBV29-1,CSVPSGTGNTEAFF,TGCAGCGTGCCCTCCGGGACGGGTAACACTGAAGCTTTCTTT
NA,TRBJ1-5,NA,TRBV7-8,CASSPEGVRQPQHF,TGTGCCAGCAGCCCCGAGGGAGTGAGACAGCCCCAGCATTTT
NA,TRBJ2-7,NA,TRBV15,CATSRDTLEAYEQYF,TGTGCCACCAGCAGGGACACACTTGAGGCCTACGAGCAGTACTTC
NA,TRBJ2-3,NA,TRBV4-3,CASSQDGAGAGYPDTQYF,TGCGCCAGCAGCCAAGACGGGGCCGGGGCCGGGTACCCAGATACGCAGTATTTT
NA,TRBJ2-2,TRBD1,TRBV6-6,CAILRTGGTTGELFF,TGTGCCATCCTCCGGACAGGCGGTACCACCGGGGAGCTGTTTTTT
few,TRBJ2-5,NA,TRBV7-3,CASSLRGMREETQYF,TGTGCCAGCAGCTTAAGGGGTATGCGGGAAGAGACCCAGTACTTC
NA,TRBJ1-6,NA,TRBV6-2/TRBV6-3,CASSYSADNSPLHF,TGTGCCAGCAGTTACTCCGCTGATAATTCACCCCTCCACTTT
once,TRBJ1-6,TRBD1,TRBV11-1,CASSSRQGGSPLHF,TGTGCCAGCAGCTCTCGACAGGGTGGTTCACCCCTCCACTTT
few,TRBJ1-1,NA,TRBV7-9,CASSLLQVNTEAFF,TGTGCCAGCAGCTTACTACAGGTAAACACTGAAGCTTTCTTT
NA,TRBJ2-2,NA,TRBV7-2,CASSMRVAGELFF,TGTGCCAGCAGCATGCGAGTGGCCGGGGAGCTGTTTTTT
few,TRBJ1-1,NA,TRBV20-1,CSARGRGYMNTEAFF,TGCAGTGCCCGGGGGCGGGGTTACATGAACACTGAAGCTTTCTTT
NA,TRBJ2-7,NA,TRBV7-2,CATTGVTAEGYEQYF,TGTGCCACCACGGGAGTTACAGCAGAAGGGTACGAGCAGTACTTC
few,TRBJ2-2,NA,TRBV7-3,CASSGPGELFF,TGTGCCAGCAGCGGACCCGGGGAGCTGTTTTTT
NA,TRBJ2-1,NA,TRBV19,CASSAAGGTYNEQFF,TGTGCCAGTAGCGCTGCCGGCGGGACCTACAATGAGCAGTTCTTC